This T cell receptor beta chain appears in the sequencing data of a study of blood T cells in healthy people across ages (dated by TCRdb to 2015 to 2017). Turning to the overall study: Template switching captured roughly one uniquely barcoded TCR beta cDNA molecule per two T cells in model experiments. Using deep sequencing normalized with unique cDNA molecular identifiers, the study measured how TCR beta repertoire diversity changes with age. Four age groups were formed from the donors: young (average about 17 years), middle-aged (approximately 39), aged (roughly 58) and long-lived (around 82). To avoid experimental bias, donors of different ages were spread randomly across the sequencing lanes. The study analyzed two additional independent replicas of 1 million unique cDNA reads from the same blood draw for two donors, one aged 18 to 30 and one aged 80 or older.

General study outcomes and caveats: Observed TCR beta diversity per million T cells fell roughly linearly with age, and a significant reduction was already apparent by age around 40. A strong correlation was found between observed TCR beta diversity and the percentage of naive T cells measured by flow cytometry. Bulk unsorted PBMC profiling prevented conclusive comparison of naive and antigen-experienced compartments. Estimates of total diversity based on one million sequenced T cells were considered lower bounds and underestimates. Donor CMV infection status was unknown, potentially confounding age-related changes in expanded clonotypes. The long-lived group showed more naive CD4+ T cells, fewer expanded clones and increased TCR diversity than the aged group, suggesting age selection.

There are a few counts of this clonotype. The specificity of this receptor is unknown. Base-call qualities are not available, and no considerably larger clone is one nucleotide away. The approximately 40 donors, aged about 6 to 100 years, were systemically healthy Caucasian individuals from Russia. Approximately 9.3 milliliters of peripheral blood were drawn from each donor into EDTA-treated Vacutainer tubes. Ficoll-Paque density-gradient centrifugation was used to isolate PBMCs, with at least 7 million obtained per sample. Trizol reagent was used to extract total RNA from PBMCs, with at least 5 micrograms per sample. Naive CD45RAhigh/CD27high T cell percentages were measured by flow cytometry on a PBMC aliquot from every donor. CDR1 MNHEY and CDR2 SMNVEV are derived from the germline V gene (reference sequence). Including the terminal cysteine and phenylalanine, the CDR3 comprises 15 residues. The read is trimmed to its CDR3 DNA, 45 bases read in frame from base 1. V lost 1 base and J lost 2 bases; the stretch between them is 12 bases long.

Receptor amplification or capture employed 5' RACE. The sample was run on an Illumina HiSeq 2500. The second PCR ran for about 6 to 12 cycles and used a J-beta primer mix along with a sample-barcoded 5' primer. A template-switch 5' adaptor carrying 12 random nucleotides introduced a unique molecular identifier onto each TCR beta cDNA molecule. At least 2.5 million CDR3-containing paired-end reads were obtained from each sample. The Mint cDNA synthesis kit, primed by a TRBC-specific oligonucleotide, was used to synthesize first-strand cDNA from all RNA. After uracil-DNA glycosylase treatment, a first 18-cycle PCR used universal primers M1SS and BC2_uni_R on all cDNA. The authors processed their data as follows. Each sample was normalized by randomly selecting 1 million high-quality reads, each carrying a distinct molecular identifier. Instead of being binned into consensus sequences, reads that shared molecular identifiers were thrown out. MiTCR, with a Q25 quality threshold and the strictest error-elimination algorithm, was used for CDR3 identification, clonotype clustering and error correction. A nonparametric unseen species model with Euler transformation was used to estimate a lower bound on total TCR beta diversity. Using fastp trimming at Q25 and MiXCR clonotype assembly, TCRdb reanalyzed the public sequencing data and kept in-frame beta chains. For every CDR3 protein sequence, its rows merge into one entry that carries the most common genes and DNA. The V and J calls come from TCRdb's annotation, not from the publication. The sample table shows about 730,000 distinct CDR3 sequences, and about 40% are seen once. The ten largest account for roughly 19% of the sample.

The chain couples TRBV27 to TRBJ2-7; the D region possibly corresponds to TRBD1 (6 bases align). The sequence came from a woman in her sixties in good health. Sequenced: blood. The DNA is TGTGCCAGCAGTTTATTGCCATGGGACACCTACGAGCAGTACTTC. The encoded protein is CASSLLPWDTYEQYF.